This T cell receptor (beta chain) was found in a study of post-analysis software for immune sequencing data (dated by TCRdb to the mid-2010s). In terms of the full investigation: Relapsing-remitting, secondary progressive and progressive-relapsing multiple sclerosis were recorded as disease courses, and subtype annotation was lacking for some patients. The patient repertoires were set against eleven to twelve previously published healthy control repertoires from donors whose ages ranged from roughly 6 to 25 years. A subset of samples was prepared in parallel using single-end sample barcoding, then pooled and co-amplified after Illumina adapter ligation. What the research found in general, with its limitations: The multiple sclerosis patient group was slightly younger than the control group. When samples were clustered directly using the F measure, samples prepared in the same batch co-clustered strongly, which prompted a batch-effect correction. Patients showed significantly higher frequencies than controls for a handful of TRBV segments, among them TRBV5-6, TRBV5-1 and TRBV20-1. Normalized Chao1 diversity was significantly lower in multiple sclerosis patients than controls, suggesting substantial peripheral T-cell clonal expansion.

For this clonotype: No cognate antigen has been identified for it. Within one base of it there is no much larger clone, and no base qualities were kept.

CDR1 and CDR2 (SGHVS, FNYEAQ) derive from the germline V gene. The CDR3 goes from the cysteine to the phenylalanine over 16 residues. The read is trimmed to its CDR3 DNA, 48 bases read in frame from base 1. Trimming accounts for 0 bases at V and 7 bases at J, while the number of junction bases matched to no gene is 7. Library preparation was by PCR. This sample was sequenced with an Illumina HiSeq 2500. To reduce PCR and sequencing biases, unique molecular identifiers were incorporated into the TCR beta cDNA libraries. Every 1 to 10 million input T cells yielded around 500,000 cDNA molecules, meaning each molecule approximated one T cell. The same protocol used for the earlier healthy control dataset was applied to prepare and sequence the patient libraries. Within a given batch, samples were prepared together, multiplexed and sequenced on the same HiSeq lane. In the authors' own workflow: Raw barcoded reads were processed with MIGEC, discarding single-read molecular identifier groups before consensus assembly and CDR3 extraction. Clonotype tables were post-analysed with VDJtools, normalizing diversity by down-sampling all datasets to the smallest sample size. In repertoire overlap clustering, CDR3 amino acid sequences, but not nucleotide sequences, were matched to correct batch-related cross-sample contamination. The public reads were quality trimmed at Q25 with fastp and then assembled into clones with MiXCR by TCRdb, keeping productive beta chains. Entries that share a CDR3 protein sequence are merged under the most common genes and DNA. Clone size and V and J calls follow TCRdb, not the original study. The sample includes 750,000 to 900,000 distinct CDR3 sequences, with roughly 46% observed a single time. The top ten clones comprise roughly 4.9% of the sample.

To demonstrate the VDJtools post-analysis software, the study profiled TCR beta repertoires from the peripheral blood of around 13 young patients with multiple sclerosis. The multiple sclerosis patients were children and adolescents between about 6 and 15 years of age. The chain uses TRBV7-6 and TRBJ2-1; 9 bases in the junction line up with TRBD2. Sequenced sample: blood. The sequence was obtained from a girl aged 5-17 years with multiple sclerosis. The bases read TGTGCCAGCAGCTTAGCTGCGGGAGGGCCGGGGAATGAGCAGTTCTTC. Its protein reads: CASSLAAGGPGNEQFF.